This entry lists 32 T cell receptor beta chains sequenced from one sample in a study of blood T cell repertoires in COVID-19. Libraries were prepared by immunoSEQ multiplex PCR; TCRdb keeps only in-frame clonotypes and omits some of them. This repertoire shows some 150,000 clones, around nine tenths found once; its top ten account for 2.5% to 4%. The sequencing sample was made of peripheral blood. The receptors originated from a man in his 70s with acute or convalescent COVID-19.

The chain recombines TRBV19 with TRBJ1-5, with a weak D call TRBD1 (5 bases). This CDR3 spans 14 amino acids. In germline, CDR1 is LNHDA, CDR2 SQIVND (reference sequence). V gave up 2 bases and J gave up 5 bases, with 10 bases separating them. The CDR3 loop reads CASSIIGGDQPQHF. The CDR3 coding sequence is TGTGCCAGTAGTATAATTGGGGGGGATCAGCCCCAGCATTTT.

The chain employs TRBV27 and TRBJ1-4, with 9 bases identical to TRBD1. The V and J ends lost 5 bases and 0 bases, in that order; junction bases with no gene match: 16. Germline V CDR1 and CDR2: MNHEY, SMNVEV (reference sequence). The CDR3 covers 20 residues. In nucleotides, the CDR3 is TGTGCCAGCAGTCGGATAGGACAGGGGCCCTCTTTTGCAACTAATGAAAAACTGTTTTTT. This gives the protein CASSRIGQGPSFATNEKLFF.

In this sample, this clone turned up a few times. The J gene is TRBJ1-4, the V gene TRBV2; TRBD1 agrees at 9 bases. CDR1 is SNHLY, CDR2 FYNNEI, per germline. This CDR3 comprises 12 residues. The J segment lost 5 bases and the V segment lost 10 bases, leaving 2 bases of the junction unmatched. The CDR3 region is CATGQGNEKLFF. CDR3 DNA sequence: TGTGCCACGGGACAGGGCAATGAAAAACTGTTTTTT.

The chain carries TRBV19 and TRBJ2-3; D unclear. Between the trimmed V and J ends, which lost 5 bases and 0 bases, there was a span of 6 bases. This CDR3 has 13 amino acids. In germline, CDR1 is LNHDA, CDR2 SQIVND (reference sequence). CDR3 nucleotides: TGTGCCAGTAGTCAGGCTAGCACAGATACGCAGTATTTT. Its translation: CASSQASTDTQYF.

The V and J genes are TRBV7-3 and TRBJ2-1; D is uncertain. Trimming took off 5 bases at V and 5 bases at J, with 10 bases between the two ends. Germline V lookup: CDR1 SGHTA, CDR2 FQGTGA. This CDR3 is built from 13 residues. Written as DNA, the CDR3 is TGTGCCAGCAGCCTCTCTACTAACAATGAGCAGTTCTTC. Protein product: CASSLSTNNEQFF.

The chain is built from TRBV18 and TRBJ1-6, with D maybe TRBD1 (5 bases). V was trimmed by 3 bases and J by 10 bases, leaving 10 bases between them. In germline, CDR1 is KGHSH, CDR2 LQKENI. The CDR3 has 13 residues. Here the CDR3 DNA reads TGTGCCAGCTCACCGGAGGGGAAGTCACCCCTCCACTTT. This encodes CASSPEGKSPLHF.

This clone was picked up one time. V and J are TRBV6-1 and TRBJ1-4; tentative D call: TRBD1 (5 bases). V lost 2 bases and J 7 bases, leaving 8 bases between the germline ends. The CDR3 sequence is 13 residues long. The germline V gene has CDR1 MNHNS and CDR2 SASEGT. This CDR3 is CASSEQGREKLFF. Here the CDR3 DNA reads TGTGCCAGCAGTGAACAGGGTCGTGAAAAACTGTTTTTT.

The chain recombines TRBV14 with TRBJ2-5, with 9 bases fitting TRBD1. CDR3 length: 15 residues. Germline values: CDR1 SGHDN, CDR2 FVKESK. V shed 4 bases, J shed 5 bases, and the junction held 8 bases outside the gene matches. The CDR3 bases are TGTGCCAGCAGCCGCCGGACAGGGGATGTGGAGACCCAGTACTTC. Its protein product is CASSRRTGDVETQYF.

This sequence joins TRBV6-5 and TRBJ1-2; D gene unclear. The germline CDR1 and CDR2 sequences are MNHEY and SVGAGI. The CDR3 extends over 13 amino acids. Trimming left V 5 bases short and J 4 bases short, with 11 bases between. CDR3 DNA sequence: TGTGCCAGCAGTCCCCGCACGGGCTATGGCTACACCTTC. Its protein product is CASSPRTGYGYTF.

The chain joins TRBV6-5 to TRBJ2-3; D is perhaps TRBD1 (6 bases). CDR3 length: 15 amino acids. Trimming pared 2 bases from V and 0 bases from J, leaving 9 bases between. Germline V CDR1 and CDR2: MNHEY, SVGAGI. The CDR3 DNA follows: TGTGCCAGCAGTTACGGGGGCGGAAGCACAGATACGCAGTATTTT. This gives the protein CASSYGGGSTDTQYF.

DNA of the CDR3: TGTGCCAGCTCTCAATTGACAGACGACACTGAAGCTTTCTTT. Residues: CASSQLTDDTEAFF. The chain joins TRBV18 to TRBJ1-1; the D gene is possibly TRBD1 (5 bases). Germline V gene data show CDR1 as KGHSH and CDR2 as LQKENI. The CDR3 covers 14 residues. The germline V and J ends were trimmed by 6 bases and 3 bases, with 14 bases remaining between them. Filled out from reference TRBV18 and TRBJ1-1, the complete variable domain reads NAGVMQNPRHLVRRRGQEARLRCSPMKGHSHVYWYRQLPEEGLKFMVYLQKENIIDESGMPKERFSAEFPKEGPSILRIQQVVRGDSAAYFCASSQLTDDTEAFFGQGTRLTVV.

This clone was seen just once. The chain links TRBV7-8 to TRBJ2-1, with D unclear. CDR3 size: 15 residues. CDR1 and CDR2 from the germline V gene are SGHVS and FQNEAQ. With 5 bases removed from V and 2 bases from J, the gap between germline ends came to 13 bases. CDR3 residues: CASSPGNTAYNEQFF. The CDR3 DNA reads as TGTGCCAGCAGCCCCGGTAATACAGCCTACAATGAGCAGTTCTTC.

The chain is built from TRBV29-1 and TRBJ1-1; perhaps TRBD1 as D (6 bases). Germline V gives CDR1 SQVTM, CDR2 ANQGSEA. The CDR3 consists of 12 residues. Deletions cut 4 bases from V and 5 bases from J, with 11 bases between. The CDR3 spells CSVGQGRTEAFF. In DNA form, the CDR3 reads TGCAGCGTTGGGCAGGGGCGGACTGAAGCTTTCTTT.

The CDR3 reads CSAIRGTEAFF. The DNA of the CDR3 is TGCAGTGCTATAAGGGGGACTGAAGCTTTCTTT. V gene TRBV20-1 combines with J gene TRBJ1-1; D possibly corresponds to TRBD1 (6 bases). The length of the CDR3 is 11 residues. Germline V lookup: CDR1 DFQATT, CDR2 SNEGSKA (reference sequence). V lost 4 bases and J 5 bases, leaving 8 bases between the germline ends.

The chain links TRBV7-8 to TRBJ2-7; the D is unclear. The CDR3 loop spans 13 amino acids. Germline V gene sequence: CDR1 SGHVS, CDR2 FQNEAQ. V was shortened by 6 bases and J by 2 bases, with 11 bases between the two germline ends. The CDR3 nucleotides read TGTGCCAGCAGGAGACGACTGACCTACGAGCAGTACTTC. Protein product: CASRRRLTYEQYF.

This chain connects TRBV6-5 to TRBJ2-3; D remains unclear. Germline loops: CDR1 MNHEY, CDR2 SVGAGI. This CDR3 spans 14 amino acids. Trimming stripped 7 bases from V and 2 bases from J, with 13 bases between. The chain's CDR3 is CASMVGGYTDTQYF. For the CDR3, the DNA is TGTGCCAGCATGGTTGGCGGATACACAGATACGCAGTATTTT.

The rearrangement joins TRBV15 to TRBJ1-4; D might be TRBD1 (5 bases). The CDR3 is 14 residues long. Germline values: CDR1 LNHNV, CDR2 YYDKDF (reference sequence). Trimming pared 4 bases from V and 5 bases from J, leaving 11 bases between. The CDR3 nucleotides are TGTGCCACCAGCATCAGGGCCGCAAATGAAAAACTGTTTTTT. Translation gives CATSIRAANEKLFF. The complete variable domain, with remaining parts taken from reference TRBV15 and TRBJ1-4, reads DAMVIQNPRYQVTQFGKPVTLSCSQTLNHNVMYWYQQKSSQAPKLLFHYYDKDFNNEADTPDNFQSRRPNTSFCFLDIRSPGLGDTAMYLCATSIRAANEKLFFGSGTQLSVL.

CDR3 in DNA: TGTGCCAGCAGCCACCTGCGTGGGGACAGTGAGCAGTTCTTC. Its translation is CASSHLRGDSEQFF. The chain employs TRBV28 and TRBJ2-1, with 7 bases aligning to TRBD1. CDR3 length: 14 amino acids. Losses at the gene ends were 6 bases for V and 9 bases for J; bases not matched to a gene: 11. Germline CDR1 and CDR2: MDHEN and SYDVKM. Combining the CDR3 with reference TRBV28 and TRBJ2-1 gives the whole variable domain DVKVTQSSRYLVKRTGEKVFLECVQDMDHENMFWYRQDPGLGLRLIYFSYDVKMKEKGDIPEGYSVSREKKERFSLILESASTNQTSMYLCASSHLRGDSEQFFGPGTRLTVL.

The gene calls are TRBV4-2 and TRBJ1-2, with no clear D. V lost 2 bases, J lost 4 bases, and 17 bases lay in between. The germline V gene encodes CDR1 LGHNA and CDR2 YNFKEQ. CDR3 length equals 16 residues. This CDR3 is CASSQRTQSSPYGYTF. As DNA, the CDR3 is TGTGCCAGCAGCCAACGAACACAGAGTTCCCCCTATGGCTACACCTTC.

The chain combines TRBV28 with TRBJ2-7, with a weak D call TRBD1 (5 bases). The germline CDR1 and CDR2 sequences are MDHEN and SYDVKM. Trimming pared 7 bases from V and 5 bases from J, leaving 18 bases between. This CDR3 spans 14 amino acids. DNA of the CDR3: TGTGCCAGCACCGCCAGGGCTCTTGTCCACGAGCAGTACTTC. This codes for CASTARALVHEQYF.

The chain has TRBV29-1 and TRBJ1-1, with a possible D match to TRBD1 (5 bases). V lost 7 bases and J 1 base, leaving 10 bases between the germline ends. Germline V gene lookup returns CDR1 SQVTM and CDR2 ANQGSEA. CDR3 length equals 12 residues. This CDR3 reads CSGRGWNTEAFF. In nucleotides, the CDR3 is TGCAGCGGCCGGGGGTGGAACACTGAAGCTTTCTTT. Supplemented by reference TRBV29-1 and TRBJ1-1, the full variable domain reads SAVISQKPSRDICQRGTSLTIQCQVDSQVTMMFWYRQQPGQSLTLIATANQGSEATYESGFVIDKFPISRPNLTFSTLTVSNMSPEDSSIYLCSGRGWNTEAFFGQGTRLTVV.

The chain has TRBV10-1 and TRBJ2-7; 10 bases fit TRBD2. V lost 3 bases, J lost 3 bases, and 2 bases stayed unmatched. Germline-derived CDR1 and CDR2 are WNHNN and SYGVQD (reference sequence). The CDR3 loop spans 14 amino acids. CDR3 sequence: CASSEIAGGYEQYF. CDR3 bases: TGCGCCAGCAGTGAAATAGCGGGGGGCTACGAGCAGTACTTC.

The V call is TRBV3-1 (or the pseudogene TRBV3-2), the J call TRBJ2-5, with TRBD2 matching 10 bases. The CDR3 runs 15 residues. Germline assignment: CDR1 LGHDT and CDR2 YNNKEL (reference sequence). V lost 7 bases and J lost 4; bases outside the gene matches: 9. This chain's CDR3 is CASKGLAGGGETQYF. CDR3 DNA sequence: TGTGCCAGCAAGGGGTTAGCGGGAGGAGGAGAGACCCAGTACTTC.

J is TRBJ2-7 and V is TRBV5-6; 7 nucleotides match TRBD1. The junction had 5 bases not matched to a gene; V was cut back by 3 bases and J by 2 bases. CDR3 length: 14 amino acids. Per the germline V gene, CDR1 is SGHDT and CDR2 is YYEEEE. Written as DNA, the CDR3 is TGTGCCAGCAGCTCCCCTGGGACAGCCTACGAGCAGTACTTC. It codes for CASSSPGTAYEQYF.

For the CDR3, the DNA is TGTGCCAGCTCACGCCCAGGGACTAGCGGGTACACCGGGGAGCTGTTTTTT. Protein product: CASSRPGTSGYTGELFF. The chain has TRBV18 and TRBJ2-2; 12 bases map to TRBD2. The CDR3 extends over 17 amino acids. The germline gives CDR1 KGHSH, CDR2 LQKENI. V dropped 4 bases and J dropped 3; count of bases not matched to a gene: 6.

The chain uses TRBV19 and TRBJ2-1; the match to TRBD1 covers 12 bases. The CDR3 totals 14 residues. V was clipped by 7 bases and J by 6 bases; unmatched bases: 4. The germline CDR1 and CDR2 sequences are LNHDA and SQIVND (reference sequence). The CDR3 DNA reads as TGTGCCAGTAATCTGGGACAGGGGGCCAATGAGCAGTTCTTC. This sequence encodes CASNLGQGANEQFF.

The chain combines TRBV7-3 with TRBJ2-3, with TRBD2 matching 12 bases. This CDR3 spans 17 amino acids. V dropped 5 bases and J dropped 3; count of bases not matched to a gene: 9. The germline V gene has CDR1 SGHTA and CDR2 FQGTGA. The CDR3 coding sequence is TGTGCCAGCAGCCCGGGGAGACTAGCGGGAGTTACAGATACGCAGTATTTT. Protein product: CASSPGRLAGVTDTQYF.

In this sample, this clone turned up once. V gene TRBV9 combines with J gene TRBJ1-2; the D is unclear. The CDR3 has 12 amino acids. In germline, CDR1 is SGDLS, CDR2 YYNGEE. Trimming took 4 bases from V and 0 from J, leaving 4 bases between them. The CDR3 bases are TGTGCCAGCAGCCCTGCTAACTATGGCTACACCTTC. Protein sequence: CASSPANYGYTF.

The chain uses TRBV14 and TRBJ1-1; 7 bases are a match to TRBD1. The CDR3 consists of 13 residues. CDR1 is SGHDN, CDR2 FVKESK, per germline. The V gene end was trimmed by 1 base and the J gene end by 9 bases; junction bases not matched to a gene: 5. The CDR3 here is CASSQVGRGQAFF. The CDR3 DNA reads as TGTGCCAGCAGCCAAGTCGGGAGGGGGCAAGCTTTCTTT. The full variable domain, in which reference TRBV14 and TRBJ1-1 provide the parts outside the CDR3, is EAGVTQFPSHSVIEKGQTVTLRCDPISGHDNLYWYRRVMGKEIKFLLHFVKESKQDESGMPNNRFLAERTGGTYSTLKVQPAELEDSGVYFCASSQVGRGQAFFGQGTRLTVV.

The chain joins TRBV29-1 to TRBJ1-2; 8 bases agree with TRBD1. From germline, CDR1 is SQVTM and CDR2 ANQGSEA. CDR3 length: 12 amino acids. V dropped 7 bases and J dropped 8; count of bases not matched to a gene: 9. CDR3 amino acids: CSGRTGYGGYTF. CDR3 in DNA: TGCAGCGGTCGGACAGGGTATGGAGGCTACACCTTC.

The chain recombines TRBV11-2 with TRBJ2-7; 7 bases are shared with TRBD1. V was pared by 7 bases and J by 0 bases, with 6 bases of the junction left unmatched. Germline V gene sequence: CDR1 SGHAT, CDR2 FQNNGV. The CDR3 totals 14 residues. The CDR3 DNA sequence: TGTGCCAGCACCTCGACAGGGAGCTCCTACGAGCAGTACTTC. Translating gives CASTSTGSSYEQYF.

The chain has TRBV6-5 and TRBJ2-7; D not resolved. Germline values: CDR1 MNHEY, CDR2 SVGAGI. The CDR3 is 13 amino acids. Trimming removed 6 bases at V and 7 bases at J, with 16 bases between. The DNA of the CDR3 is TGTGCCAGCAGCAGACTTTTTATTGAGGAGCAGTACTTC. Protein sequence: CASSRLFIEEQYF.